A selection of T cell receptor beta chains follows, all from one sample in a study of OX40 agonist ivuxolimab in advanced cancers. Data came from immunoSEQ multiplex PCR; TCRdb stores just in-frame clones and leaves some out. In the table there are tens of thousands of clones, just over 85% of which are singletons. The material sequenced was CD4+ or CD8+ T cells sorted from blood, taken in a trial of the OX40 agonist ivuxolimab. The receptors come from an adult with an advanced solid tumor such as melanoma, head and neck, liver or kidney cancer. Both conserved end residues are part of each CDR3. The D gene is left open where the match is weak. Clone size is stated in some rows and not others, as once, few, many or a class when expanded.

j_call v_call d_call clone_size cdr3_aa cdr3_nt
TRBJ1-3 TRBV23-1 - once CASSQSWNSGNTIYF TGCGCCAGCAGTCAATCGTGGAATTCTGGAAACACCATATATTTT
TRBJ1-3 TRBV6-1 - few CASSLVGLGNTIYF TGTGCCAGCAGCCTCGTGGGGCTTGGAAACACCATATATTTT
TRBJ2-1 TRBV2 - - CASRGLRSSYNEQFF TGTGCCAGCAGAGGACTAAGGAGCTCCTACAATGAGCAGTTCTTC
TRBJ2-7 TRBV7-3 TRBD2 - CASSLWTRLAGVSEQYF TGTGCCAGCAGCTTATGGACAAGACTAGCGGGAGTCTCCGAGCAGTACTTC
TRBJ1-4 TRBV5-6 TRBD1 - CASSFKGQGAEKLFF TGTGCCAGCAGCTTTAAAGGACAGGGGGCCGAAAAACTGTTTTTT
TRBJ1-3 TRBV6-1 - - CASSEGVRGFGNTIYF TGTGCCAGCAGTGAAGGGGTCAGGGGCTTTGGAAACACCATATATTTT
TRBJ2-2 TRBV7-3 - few CASSLTPAGELFF TGTGCCAGCAGCTTAACACCAGCCGGGGAGCTGTTTTTT
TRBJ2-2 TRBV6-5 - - CASSTPRPNTGELFF TGTGCCAGCAGTACCCCGCGGCCGAACACCGGGGAGCTGTTTTTT
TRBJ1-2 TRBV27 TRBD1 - CASSSPDRANYGYTF TGTGCCAGCAGTTCCCCCGACAGGGCTAACTATGGCTACACCTTC
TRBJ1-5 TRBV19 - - CASSYGTVTTNQPQHF TGTGCCAGTAGCTATGGGACGGTGACAACAAATCAGCCCCAGCATTTT
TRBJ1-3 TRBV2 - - CASSTFSGNTIYF TGTGCCAGCAGTACCTTCTCTGGAAACACCATATATTTT
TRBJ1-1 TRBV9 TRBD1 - CASSARQGAAAEAFF TGTGCCAGCAGCGCCCGACAGGGGGCGGCTGCTGAAGCTTTCTTT
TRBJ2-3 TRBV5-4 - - CASSLETSVRKSTDTQYF TGTGCCAGCAGCTTGGAGACCTCTGTTAGAAAAAGCACAGATACGCAGTATTTT
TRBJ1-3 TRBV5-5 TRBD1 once CASSLEGGGNTIYF TGTGCCAGCAGCTTGGAAGGGGGCGGAAACACCATATATTTT
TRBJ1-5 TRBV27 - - CASSFGGTNQPQHF TGTGCCAGCAGTTTTGGCGGAACCAATCAGCCCCAGCATTTT
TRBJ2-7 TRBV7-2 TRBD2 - CASSSGPTSGGYEQYF TGTGCCAGCAGCTCGGGGCCGACTAGCGGGGGGTACGAGCAGTACTTC
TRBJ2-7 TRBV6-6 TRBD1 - CASSLRDRERAYEQYF TGTGCCAGCAGTTTAAGGGACAGGGAGAGGGCCTACGAGCAGTACTTC
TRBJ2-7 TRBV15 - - CATSRGLFEQYF TGTGCCACCAGCAGGGGACTTTTCGAGCAGTACTTC
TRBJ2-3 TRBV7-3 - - CASSFDPKRTDTQYF TGTGCCAGCAGCTTCGACCCAAAGCGCACAGATACGCAGTATTTT
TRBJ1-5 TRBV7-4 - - CASSSGGLDGNQPQHF TGTGCCAGCAGCTCGGGGGGGCTTGACGGCAATCAGCCCCAGCATTTT
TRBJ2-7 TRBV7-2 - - CASSPSYEQYF TGTGCCAGCAGTCCATCCTACGAGCAGTACTTC
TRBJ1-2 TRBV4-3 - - CASSQDISGDRTYGYTF TGCGCCAGCAGCCAAGACATATCCGGAGACAGGACCTATGGCTACACCTTC
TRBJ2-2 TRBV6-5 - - CASSYSAGYGTGELFF TGTGCCAGCAGTTACTCTGCAGGGTATGGCACCGGGGAGCTGTTTTTT
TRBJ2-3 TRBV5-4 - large CASSFNPARTDTQYF TGTGCCAGCAGCTTCAATCCCGCACGAACAGATACGCAGTATTTT
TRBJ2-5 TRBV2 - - CASSDRFLDSEETQYF TGTGCCAGCAGTGATAGGTTTCTCGACTCCGAAGAGACCCAGTACTTC
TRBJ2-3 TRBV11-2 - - CASSFLGGAVDTQYF TGTGCCAGCAGTTTCCTAGGGGGGGCCGTAGATACGCAGTATTTT
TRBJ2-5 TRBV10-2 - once CASSERSPSEAQYF TGCGCCAGCAGTGAGCGTAGTCCCTCTGAGGCCCAGTACTTC
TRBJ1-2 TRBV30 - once CAWSQAAGGYTF TGTGCCTGGAGTCAGGCGGCAGGTGGCTACACCTTC
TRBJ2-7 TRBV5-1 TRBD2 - CASSLAASGVSLSYEQYF TGCGCCAGCAGCTTGGCGGCTAGCGGGGTTTCCTTATCCTACGAGCAGTACTTC
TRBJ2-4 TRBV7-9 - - CASSFSGADIQYF TGTGCCAGCAGCTTCTCTGGGGCCGACATTCAGTACTTC
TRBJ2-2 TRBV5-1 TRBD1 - CASSFAGGDTGELFF TGCGCCAGCAGCTTCGCAGGGGGCGACACCGGGGAGCTGTTTTTT
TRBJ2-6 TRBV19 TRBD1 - CASMDPRDRDFSGANVLTF TGTGCCAGTATGGACCCCCGGGACAGGGATTTTTCTGGGGCCAACGTCCTGACTTTC
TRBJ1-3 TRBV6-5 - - CASKLDPFSGNTIYF TGTGCCAGCAAGTTGGACCCCTTCTCTGGAAACACCATATATTTT
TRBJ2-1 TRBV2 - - CASAGRRTIPSEQFF TGTGCCAGCGCCGGTCGGAGGACGATTCCCAGTGAGCAGTTCTTC
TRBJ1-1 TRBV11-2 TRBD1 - CASSTQGAVTEAFF TGTGCCAGCAGCACACAGGGGGCCGTCACTGAAGCTTTCTTT
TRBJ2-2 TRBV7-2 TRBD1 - CASSLRQGVNTGELFF TGTGCCAGCAGCCTGCGACAGGGGGTGAACACCGGGGAGCTGTTTTTT
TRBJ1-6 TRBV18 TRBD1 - CASSPLGTGGKTSYNSPLHF TGTGCCAGCTCACCCCTAGGGACAGGGGGAAAGACGTCCTATAATTCACCCCTCCACTTT
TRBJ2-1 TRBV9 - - CASSQSSGVAYNEQFF TGTGCCAGCAGCCAGAGTTCAGGAGTGGCCTACAATGAGCAGTTCTTC
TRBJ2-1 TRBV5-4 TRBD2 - CASSKLAGGSYNEQFF TGTGCCAGCAGCAAACTAGCGGGGGGATCCTACAATGAGCAGTTCTTC
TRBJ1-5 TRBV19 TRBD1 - CASSTRQGVGSNQPQHF TGTGCCAGTAGTACACGACAGGGGGTCGGTAGCAATCAGCCCCAGCATTTT
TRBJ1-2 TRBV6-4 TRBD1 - CASSLEGQGISGYTF TGTGCCAGCTCCCTCGAAGGACAGGGGATCTCTGGCTACACCTTC
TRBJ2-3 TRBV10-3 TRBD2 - CAISVAGGTQYF TGTGCCATCAGTGTCGCGGGAGGGACGCAGTATTTT
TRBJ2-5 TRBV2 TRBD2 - CASSPRGAGGPWQETQYF TGTGCCAGCAGCCCCCGTGGGGCGGGAGGGCCTTGGCAAGAGACCCAGTACTTC
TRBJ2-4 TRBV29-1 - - CSVEDPDLPNIQYF TGCAGCGTTGAAGATCCGGATCTCCCAAACATTCAGTACTTC
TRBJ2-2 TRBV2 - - CASSGRQNTGELFF TGTGCCAGCAGTGGGCGACAGAACACCGGGGAGCTGTTTTTT
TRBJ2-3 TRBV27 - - CASTLSPWVGTQYF TGTGCCAGCACTTTATCCCCCTGGGTGGGTACGCAGTATTTT